The source of this T cell receptor beta chain is a study of blood T cell repertoires in COVID-19. Across the study: Acute and convalescent COVID-19 specimens originated in the United States, Italy and Spain. The analysed material was cDNA or gDNA that came from T cells, B-cell-depleted T cells, or PBMCs.

CDR3 length: 16 amino acids. From germline, CDR1 is SGHNT and CDR2 YYREEE (reference sequence). Germline trimming cut 4 bases from V and 4 bases from J; bases unmatched to any gene: 8. In the authors' workflow: It was from reference gene primer amplification that nucleated cell counts were estimated. This table comes from immunoSEQ multiplex PCR, and its TCRdb copy is limited to in-frame clones, with some not included. V, J and clone size were drawn from that table, and D and trimming were deduced from the DNA. The table has nearly 110,000 clones, over 60% seen once. Sequences were obtained from peripheral blood. The sequence came from an older man with acute or convalescent COVID-19. This chain joins TRBV5-4 and TRBJ1-3, with TRBD1 matching over 10 bases. This CDR3 is CASSLRTGGIGNTIYF. The CDR3 bases are TGTGCCAGCAGCCTACGGACAGGGGGGATCGGAAACACCATATATTTT.